This TCR beta chain comes out of a study of long-term antiretroviral therapy in people with HIV. General study points: Records did not include ART adherence, viral resistance or therapy changes. Repertoires looked antigen-experienced, with only a slight naive shift after ART. Blood was collected between the mid-2000s and the late 2010s, possibly under older ART regimens.

This was the immunoSEQ v3.0 assay at survey level. Measured with immunoSEQ multiplex PCR; TCRdb has only the in-frame clones, and not every one. The table shows nearly 25,000 clones, with 84% occurring only once. The samples comprised roughly 1-10 million cryopreserved PBMC ahead of DNA extraction. Comments on this clone: Its target is unknown.

This CDR3 comprises 15 residues. The V and J ends lost 1 base and 2 bases respectively, with 12 bases between them. Germline CDR1 and CDR2: LGHNA and YSLEER. Here the sequenced sample was unsorted PBMCs, taken 3 years after starting antiretroviral therapy. The chain couples TRBV4-3 to TRBJ2-7; D perhaps matches TRBD1 (5 bases). This receptor was identified in a man in his fifties or sixties with HIV. This CDR3 is CASSQGGHLTYEQYF. The CDR3 DNA reads TGCGCCAGCAGCCAAGGCGGACACCTCACCTACGAGCAGTACTTC.